A selection of T cell receptor beta chains follows, all from one sample in a study of shared clonotypes between healthy human individuals. The protocol was immunoSEQ multiplex PCR, while the TCRdb copy is restricted to in-frame clones and leaves out a portion. The table records about 870,000 clones, 92% of them present only once. Material for sequencing was naive CD8+ T cells sorted from blood. Every receptor here comes from a man in his thirties or forties in good health. The CDR3 runs from the conserved cysteine through the conserved F or W. Fields, in order: D gene, J gene, clone size, V gene, CDR3 protein, CDR3 DNA. The D gene is left open where the match is weak. Size is omitted from some rows. Given values are once, few, many or a class for expanded clones.

>NA|TRBJ2-3|NA|TRBV7-9
CASSLYASTDTQYF
TGTGCCAGCAGCTTATACGCGAGCACAGATACGCAGTATTTT
>NA|TRBJ2-2|NA|TRBV7-9
CASSATLGGKSTGELFF
TGTGCCAGCAGCGCCACCCTAGGCGGGAAGAGTACCGGGGAGCTGTTTTTT
>NA|TRBJ2-3|NA|TRBV29-1
CSPVDGSFTQYF
TGCAGCCCGGTCGACGGGAGCTTTACGCAGTATTTT
>TRBD2|TRBJ2-3|NA|TRBV29-1
CSVVGLAGASSTDTQYF
TGCAGCGTTGTCGGTCTAGCGGGAGCCTCGAGCACAGATACGCAGTATTTT
>TRBD2|TRBJ2-1|NA|TRBV11-2
CASSLVAGGGGYEQFF
TGTGCCAGCAGCTTAGTCGCGGGAGGTGGCGGCTATGAGCAGTTCTTC
>NA|TRBJ2-7|NA|TRBV28
CASNGRLAYEQYF
TGTGCCAGCAACGGCAGGTTGGCCTACGAGCAGTACTTC
>NA|TRBJ1-2|NA|TRBV5-5
CASSLEDSYGYTF
TGTGCCAGCAGCTTGGAGGACAGCTATGGCTACACCTTC
>TRBD2|TRBJ2-5|NA|TRBV15
CATSRVPSGSQETQYF
TGTGCCACCAGCAGAGTCCCTAGCGGGAGTCAAGAGACCCAGTACTTC
>NA|TRBJ2-4|NA|TRBV29-1
CSVELPRDKNIQYF
TGCAGCGTTGAACTTCCGCGGGACAAAAACATTCAGTACTTC
>NA|TRBJ2-7|NA|TRBV10-3
CAISLRLARSLYF
TGTGCCATCAGTCTGAGGTTGGCCAGGAGTCTGTACTTC
>NA|TRBJ2-3|NA|TRBV27
CASSLSFGPEDTQYF
TGTGCCAGCAGTTTATCATTCGGGCCGGAAGATACGCAGTATTTT
>TRBD1|TRBJ2-1|NA|TRBV6-5
CASSVRDRAYNEQFF
TGTGCCAGCAGTGTTAGGGACAGGGCCTACAATGAGCAGTTCTTC
>NA|TRBJ2-7|once|TRBV27
CASRPAPGARFYEQYF
TGTGCCAGCAGACCCGCGCCGGGGGCGCGCTTTTACGAGCAGTACTTC
>NA|TRBJ2-7|many|TRBV28
CASTGVYEQYF
TGTGCCAGCACGGGCGTCTACGAGCAGTACTTC
>NA|TRBJ2-7|NA|TRBV18
CASSESGTATYEQYF
TGTGCCAGCTCAGAATCCGGGACTGCAACCTACGAGCAGTACTTC
>NA|TRBJ2-1|NA|TRBV5-1
CASRVEENQINNEQFF
TGCGCCAGCAGGGTGGAAGAAAACCAAATCAACAATGAGCAGTTCTTC
>NA|TRBJ2-1|NA|TRBV7-9
CASSLLQGSYNEQFF
TGTGCCAGCAGCTTACTTCAGGGCTCCTACAATGAGCAGTTCTTC
>NA|TRBJ1-2|once|TRBV14
CASSQGGEQVDRSDYGYTF
TGTGCCAGCAGCCAAGGAGGGGAACAGGTGGACAGATCCGACTATGGCTACACCTTC
>TRBD1|TRBJ1-4|NA|TRBV5-8
CASSQNRGHNEKLFF
TGTGCCAGCAGCCAGAACAGGGGCCACAATGAAAAACTGTTTTTT
>NA|TRBJ2-7|NA|TRBV5-4
CASSMEGQGIYEQYF
TGTGCCAGCAGCATGGAAGGGCAGGGGATCTACGAGCAGTACTTC
>TRBD2|TRBJ2-7|NA|TRBV5-1
CASSLSLAGWDKYF
TGCGCCAGCAGCTTGAGTCTAGCGGGATGGGATAAGTACTTC
>TRBD1|TRBJ2-5|NA|TRBV7-8
CASSLENRDRVLGETQYF
TGTGCCAGCAGCTTAGAAAACCGGGACAGGGTTCTCGGGGAGACCCAGTACTTC